This T cell receptor (beta chain) was profiled in a study of CD8 T cells in ankylosing spondylitis (dated by TCRdb to 2016 to 2017). About the investigation overall: The study set out to find disease-linked TCR variants by profiling T cell receptor beta repertoires in ankylosing spondylitis patients and healthy donors. Samples of peripheral blood were taken, and for ankylosing spondylitis patients, synovial fluid was collected as well. The full study cohort comprised 20 to 30 ankylosing spondylitis patients and 110 or so healthy donors.

What the research found in general, with its limitations: Some of the motif variants had been reported before in the synovial fluid and blood of reactive arthritis patients, a finding that suggests common disease-initiation mechanisms. The disease-linked clones showed a CD8+ phenotype and occurred at relatively low frequencies in peripheral blood. According to the report, matched synovial fluid samples from ankylosing spondylitis patients were significantly enriched for the disease-linked clones. A TCR beta motif made up of eight or nine highly homologous amino acid variants appeared to be characteristic of blood from ankylosing spondylitis patients.

The instrument was an Illumina HiSeq 2500. Quantitative 5'-RACE with molecular barcodes was used to prepare TCR beta libraries. The published analysis was carried out like this. Disease-linked TCR variants were identified with a new computational method built on a probabilistic model of VDJ rearrangement. The public reads were quality trimmed at Q25 with fastp and then assembled into clones with MiXCR by TCRdb, keeping productive beta chains. Rows with one shared CDR3 protein collapse into an entry with the most common genes and DNA. Here the V and J calls rest on TCRdb's processing, not on the authors' analysis. This sample has 800,000 to 900,000 distinct CDR3 sequences in its table, and approximately 10% of those were observed once. The ten largest account for approximately 0.5% of the sample. The cysteine opens and the phenylalanine closes a CDR3 of 15 amino acids. CDR3 DNA is the only sequence kept; it has 45 bases, read in frame from the first base. CDR1 DFQATT and CDR2 SNEGSKA were looked up in the germline V gene (reference sequence).

This clonotype is a singleton in its sample. The antigen it recognizes is unknown. Being one base from a much bigger clone, this may be a read error. The TCR was taken from a male donor with ankylosing spondylitis. The source material was blood, either unsorted or a sorted T cell fraction (not recorded which). The V gene is TRBV20-1 and the J gene is TRBJ2-3; the central 11 bases match TRBD2. The CDR3 loop reads CSARVLAGVTVTQYF. The bases read TGCAGTGCTAGGGTACTAGCGGGGGTCACAGTTACGCAGTATTTT.